The next 29 T cell receptor beta chains were all read from a single sample in a study of T cell responses to AZD1222 COVID-19 vaccine. The table came from immunoSEQ multiplex PCR; TCRdb's copy has only in-frame clones and leaves some out. The sample lists roughly 150,000 clones, approximately 94% seen once, with about 9.1% in the top ten. Specimen: peripheral blood, collected on day 0 of AZD1222 vaccination. All receptors come from an adult in good health.

The J gene is TRBJ1-1, the V gene TRBV5-1, with 8 positions matching TRBD1. CDR3 size: 13 residues. J lost 5 bases, V lost 7 bases, and 7 bases had no gene match. CDR1 SGHRS and CDR2 YFSETQ come from the germline V gene. The CDR3 nucleotides read TGCGCCAGCTCCGACAGGGGTACAACTGAAGCTTTCTTT. Amino acids: CASSDRGTTEAFF.

The sample holds a few counts of this clone. The chain uses TRBV30 and TRBJ1-4, with TRBD1 matching 9 bases. Germline CDR1 reads GTSNPN; CDR2 reads SVGIG (reference sequence). The CDR3 consists of 12 residues. Trimming took 8 bases from V and 8 from J; bases not matched to a gene: 6. DNA for the CDR3: TGTGCCGTAGACACAGGGGGCGAAAAACTGTTTTTT. Its protein is CAVDTGGEKLFF.

The chain carries TRBV7-8 and TRBJ2-5; possibly TRBD1 or TRBD2 for D (5 bases each). Germline-derived CDR1 and CDR2 are SGHVS and FQNEAQ. V lost 8 bases to trimming and J lost 2 bases, with 12 bases between them. The CDR3 extends over 13 amino acids. Here the CDR3 reads CASGGWGQETQYF. The CDR3 bases are TGTGCCAGCGGGGGATGGGGGCAAGAGACCCAGTACTTC.

The gene calls are TRBV19 and TRBJ1-1; D not certain. V lost 2 bases and J lost 4, with 8 bases in between. The CDR3 runs 13 residues. CDR1 is LNHDA, CDR2 SQIVND, per germline (reference sequence). This CDR3 reads CASSITPFTEAFF. CDR3 bases: TGTGCCAGTAGTATAACGCCCTTCACTGAAGCTTTCTTT.

This clone was seen more than once but under ten times. This rearrangement joins TRBV27 to TRBJ2-3; no clear D. Germline lookup yields CDR1 MNHEY and CDR2 SMNVEV (reference sequence). The V gene lost 8 bases and the J gene lost 4 bases, with 10 bases spanning the gap. The CDR3 loop spans 12 amino acids. As DNA, the CDR3 is TGTGCCAGCCGCTTATGGCCAGATACGCAGTATTTT. Encoded protein: CASRLWPDTQYF.

The table lists this clone with a count of one. The sample contains more than one DNA sequence encoding this CDR3. This rearrangement joins TRBV12-3 or TRBV12-4 to TRBJ1-2; the D gene is possibly TRBD1 (5 bases). This CDR3 comprises 13 residues. Trimming removed 1 base at V and 2 bases at J, with 5 bases between. The CDR3: CASSLDRNYGYTF. In nucleotides, the CDR3 is TGTGCCAGCAGTTTAGACAGGAACTATGGCTACACCTTC.

The chain is built from TRBV11-2 and TRBJ1-1; a possible D gene is TRBD1 (5 bases). The CDR3 is made up of 15 amino acids. Between the trimmed V and J ends, which lost 1 base and 0 bases, there was a span of 9 bases. Germline V gene sequence: CDR1 SGHAT, CDR2 FQNNGV. Here the CDR3 DNA reads TGTGCCAGCAGCTTAGGTGGGGGGGTGAACACTGAAGCTTTCTTT. This gives the protein CASSLGGGVNTEAFF.

The chain joins TRBV6-6 to TRBJ1-1, with no clear D. The CDR3 consists of 12 residues. Germline CDR1 reads MNHNY; CDR2 reads SVGAGI (reference sequence). V lost 2 bases, J lost 7 bases, and 8 bases lay in between. The CDR3 loop reads CASSYTYGEAFF. As DNA, the CDR3 is TGTGCCAGCAGTTACACCTATGGTGAAGCTTTCTTT.

V gene TRBV28 combines with J gene TRBJ2-7; possible D gene TRBD1, 6 bases. CDR3 size: 15 residues. Per the germline V gene, CDR1 is MDHEN and CDR2 is SYDVKM. The V gene lost 6 bases and the J gene lost 6 bases, with 21 bases spanning the gap. The CDR3 nucleotides are TGTGCCAGCAGCCCTAGGGGCAGGGGCACCTCCGAGCAGTACTTC. This sequence encodes CASSPRGRGTSEQYF.

The rearrangement uses TRBV4-3 and TRBJ2-1; 9 bases match TRBD2. Germline trimming cut 0 bases from V and 2 bases from J; bases unmatched to any gene: 2. This CDR3 has 16 amino acids. The germline gives CDR1 LGHNA, CDR2 YSLEER. The CDR3 nucleotides read TGCGCCAGCAGCCAAGATAGCGGGGGCGCCTACAATGAGCAGTTCTTC. This gives the protein CASSQDSGGAYNEQFF.

The chain has TRBV4-1 and TRBJ1-5; tentatively, D is TRBD1 (6 bases). Germline V gives CDR1 MGHRA, CDR2 YSYEKL. V was trimmed by 1 base and J by 1 base, leaving 14 bases between them. The CDR3 sequence is 17 residues long. The CDR3 spells CASSQVGGPESNQPQHF. CDR3 nucleotide sequence: TGCGCCAGCAGCCAAGTGGGGGGCCCGGAGAGCAATCAGCCCCAGCATTTT.

The J gene is TRBJ2-5, the V gene TRBV5-1, with D tentatively TRBD2 (5 bases). This CDR3 comprises 16 residues. V was pared by 0 bases and J by 2 bases, with 14 bases between. CDR1 and CDR2 (germline): SGHRS, YFSETQ. Written as DNA, the CDR3 is TGCGCCAGCAGCTTGGCCCCGGGGTCCTGGCAAGAGACCCAGTACTTC. As protein: CASSLAPGSWQETQYF.

This clone occurred once. CDR3 bases: TGTGCCAGCAGCTTGGGGCTGGTCAGCACCATGAACACTGAAGCTTTCTTT. Its translation is CASSLGLVSTMNTEAFF. This chain links TRBV5-4 with TRBJ1-1; D is unclear. Trimming stripped 0 bases from V and 0 bases from J, with 15 bases between. Germline V CDR1 and CDR2: SGHNT, YYREEE (reference sequence). The CDR3 has 17 residues.

The chain is built from TRBV7-2 and TRBJ2-1; D is possibly TRBD2 (7 bases). In germline, CDR1 is SGHTA, CDR2 FQGNSA. Trimming removed 2 bases from V and 9 bases from J, with 14 bases in between. The CDR3 contains 14 residues. CDR3 sequence reads: CASSLRRGAGEQFF. The CDR3, as DNA: TGTGCCAGCAGCTTACGCCGGGGGGCGGGTGAGCAGTTCTTC.

The V call is TRBV29-1, the J call TRBJ2-7, with unresolved D. The germline CDR1 and CDR2 sequences are SQVTM and ANQGSEA. V was cut by 1 base and J by 2 bases, with 9 bases left in between. This CDR3 comprises 13 residues. In nucleotides, the CDR3 is TGCAGCGTTGAAGGGGGAATGGCCTACGAGCAGTACTTC. Its translation is CSVEGGMAYEQYF.

The chain couples TRBV28 to TRBJ2-3, with 10 bases that match TRBD2. J was trimmed by 4 bases and V by 5 bases; bases with no gene match: 6. The CDR3 covers 15 residues. Germline loops: CDR1 MDHEN, CDR2 SYDVKM. The CDR3 nucleotides read TGTGCCAGCAGTCCTGGACTAGCGGAGGCAGATACGCAGTATTTT. Protein: CASSPGLAEADTQYF.

CDR3 sequence reads: CASSARHGGEKNIQYF. CDR3 sequence (DNA): TGTGCCAGCAGCGCCCGGCACGGGGGGGAGAAAAACATTCAGTACTTC. The gene calls are TRBV3-1 (or the pseudogene TRBV3-2) and TRBJ2-4; 8 bases line up with TRBD2. This CDR3 has 16 amino acids. CDR1 and CDR2 (germline): LGHDT, YNNKEL (reference sequence). Trimming removed 5 bases from V and 4 bases from J; junction bases left unmatched: 10.

As regards this clone: At one end, the junction sequence differs from germline, possibly due to a read error. V usage is TRBV3-1 (or the pseudogene TRBV3-2) and J usage is TRBJ2-3, with TRBD2 identical over 7 bases. The CDR3 spans 16 residues. The germline CDR1 and CDR2 sequences are LGHDT and YNNKEL (reference sequence). The CDR3 DNA sequence: TGTGCCAGCAGCCAAGGTTATGGGGGGGAAACAGGTACGCAGTATTTT. Protein: CASSQGYGGETGTQYF.

The gene calls are TRBV4-2 and TRBJ2-5; 11 bases agree with TRBD2. V gave up 0 bases and J gave up 5 bases; unmatched junction bases: 11. This CDR3 is 18 amino acids long. The germline V gene has CDR1 LGHNA and CDR2 YNFKEQ. The CDR3 DNA is TGTGCCAGCAGCCAAGACTTGGCTAGCGGGGGGAAGAGGGAGACCCAGTACTTC. As protein: CASSQDLASGGKRETQYF.

The chain uses TRBV24-1 and TRBJ2-7; D is perhaps TRBD1 (6 bases). Trimming cost V 3 bases and J 2 bases, with 16 bases left between them. The CDR3 length is 16 residues. Germline values: CDR1 KGHDR, CDR2 SFDVKD. Here the CDR3 DNA reads TGTGCCACCAGTGATCCCCTAGGAGACAGGCCCTACGAGCAGTACTTC. Protein product: CATSDPLGDRPYEQYF.

The chain couples TRBV4-1 to TRBJ1-4; 9 bases map to TRBD1. This CDR3 comprises 19 residues. With 4 bases clipped from V and 5 bases from J, the junction kept 17 bases outside the gene matches. CDR1 and CDR2 from the germline V gene are MGHRA and YSYEKL. This CDR3 reads CASSPKKWDREKGNEKLFF. The CDR3 DNA sequence: TGCGCCAGCAGCCCCAAGAAATGGGACAGGGAGAAGGGAAATGAAAAACTGTTTTTT.

The genes are TRBV5-5 and TRBJ2-7; a possible D gene is TRBD2 (6 bases). The V end lost 1 base, the J end lost 0 bases, and 11 bases lay between the germline ends. The germline V gene encodes CDR1 SGHKS and CDR2 YYEKEE (reference sequence). The CDR3 loop spans 15 amino acids. CDR3 protein: CASSLIGTVSYEQYF. The CDR3 nucleotides read TGTGCCAGCAGCTTGATTGGGACTGTCTCCTACGAGCAGTACTTC. The entire variable domain, with the rest obtained from reference TRBV5-5 and TRBJ2-7, is as follows: DAGVTQSPTHLIKTRGQQVTLRCSPISGHKSVSWYQQVLGQGPQFIFQYYEKEERGRGNFPDRFSARQFPNYSSELNVNALLLGDSALYLCASSLIGTVSYEQYFGPGTRLTVT.

This rearrangement joins TRBV7-5 to TRBJ1-5; the table's D call of TRBD1 was not tested on the DNA. TRBV7-5 is a listed pseudogene. The CDR3 length is 16 residues. The CDR3 loop is CVRSLVAGLYFWPQHF. The CDR3, as DNA: TGTGTCAGAAGCTTAGTCGCTGGGCTTTACTTTTGGCCCCAGCATTTT.

V gene TRBV24-1 combines with J gene TRBJ1-2, with unresolved D. Germline V CDR1 and CDR2: KGHDR, SFDVKD. The length of the CDR3 is 14 residues. Trimming took 6 bases from V and 2 from J, leaving 12 bases between them. CDR3 amino acids: CATSLGNRNYGYTF. CDR3 sequence (DNA): TGTGCCACCAGTCTAGGAAACCGAAACTATGGCTACACCTTC.

The V gene is TRBV3-1 (or the pseudogene TRBV3-2), the J gene TRBJ1-6; D is uncertain. This CDR3 comprises 15 residues. Looked up from germline, CDR1 is LGHDT and CDR2 is YNNKEL (reference sequence). Trimming stripped 0 bases from V and 7 bases from J, with 10 bases between. CDR3 loop: CASSQDTLGNSPLHF. For the CDR3, the DNA is TGTGCCAGCAGCCAAGATACCCTAGGGAATTCACCCCTCCACTTT.

The CDR3 DNA sequence: TGTGCCAGCAGTCAGGTGTACAATGAGCAGTTCTTC. This gives the protein CASSQVYNEQFF. V and J are TRBV12-3 or TRBV12-4 and TRBJ2-1; D is undetermined. V shed 5 bases and J shed 4 bases, with 6 bases lying between them. This CDR3 has 12 residues.

The rearrangement links TRBV28 to TRBJ1-1; 8 bases match TRBD1. Germline CDR1 is MDHEN and CDR2 is SYDVKM. V shed 6 bases and J 0 bases; nucleotides not matched to a gene: 6. The CDR3 has 15 amino acids. The CDR3 sequence is CASSSGQVMNTEAFF. The CDR3 nucleotides read TGTGCCAGCAGCTCGGGACAGGTCATGAACACTGAAGCTTTCTTT.

The rearrangement uses TRBV3-1 (or the pseudogene TRBV3-2) and TRBJ2-3; a possible D gene is TRBD2 (6 bases). This CDR3 contains 17 residues. Looked up from germline, CDR1 is LGHDT and CDR2 is YNNKEL (reference sequence). Trimming took off 0 bases at V and 6 bases at J, with 19 bases between the two ends. The CDR3 coding sequence is TGTGCCAGCAGCCAAGACCGGGACTCGGCGCAAGGGGATACGCAGTATTTT. Its protein is CASSQDRDSAQGDTQYF.

CDR3 in amino acids: CASSLEPRGTGELFF. The CDR3 DNA sequence: TGCGCCAGCAGCTTGGAGCCCAGGGGTACCGGGGAGCTGTTTTTT. This chain uses TRBV5-1 with TRBJ2-2; D possibly corresponds to TRBD1 (6 bases). Germline CDR1 SGHRS, CDR2 YFSETQ. V lost 0 bases and J lost 5, with 11 bases in between. The CDR3 spans 15 residues.